Each of the 23 T cell receptor beta chains below was sequenced from the same sample in a study of blood T cell repertoires in COVID-19 (dated by TCRdb to 2020 to 2022). The library was prepared using the immunoSEQ multiplex PCR assay. Here the immuneACCESS table is served through TCRdb, limited to in-frame sequences with V and J called. Missing clones are a known gap in these copies; in checked studies unresolved V genes cover under half, and the rest lacks a known reason. The sample data list roughly 100,000 clones, and 75% to 95% of these were observed just once. The ten largest account for 6% of the sample. Sample: peripheral blood. All receptors come from a human donor in a cohort sampled during active COVID-19.

This clone appeared once. The V call is TRBV9, the J call TRBJ2-1; D is undetermined. This CDR3 contains 17 residues. Trimming pared 0 bases from V and 1 base from J, leaving 14 bases between. Germline CDR1 and CDR2: SGDLS and YYNGEE. The CDR3 DNA reads TGTGCCAGCAGCGTAGAGGAACTCCCGGAGTCCTACAATGAGCAGTTCTTC. It yields the protein CASSVEELPESYNEQFF.

This chain connects TRBV6-2 or TRBV6-3 to TRBJ2-1; D unclear. Germline lookup yields CDR1 MNHEY and CDR2 SVGEGT. V lost 3 bases, J lost 4 bases, and 10 bases lay in between. The CDR3 consists of 14 residues. CDR3 sequence reads: CASSYQQIYNEQFF. In DNA, the CDR3 is TGTGCCAGCAGTTATCAACAAATATACAATGAGCAGTTCTTC.

The CDR3 coding sequence is TGCGCCAGCAGCCATGGAGGGGCGGGTGAAGCTTTCTTT. Protein sequence: CASSHGGAGEAFF. The chain links TRBV4-3 to TRBJ1-1, with a weak D call TRBD1 (5 bases). The CDR3 length is 13 residues. With 3 bases removed from V and 7 bases from J, the gap between germline ends came to 12 bases. Germline V lookup: CDR1 LGHNA, CDR2 YSLEER.

The CDR3 region has the DNA TGCGCCAGCAGCGGAGACAGGGGCACTGAGCAGTTCTTC. Its protein product is CASSGDRGTEQFF. The chain is built from TRBV10-1 and TRBJ2-1, with 8 bases aligning to TRBD1. V lost 6 bases, J lost 9 bases, and 7 bases stayed unmatched. From germline, CDR1 is WNHNN and CDR2 SYGVQD (reference sequence). The CDR3 sequence is 13 residues long.

This chain connects TRBV29-1 to TRBJ1-1; possible D gene TRBD1, 5 bases. With 7 bases removed from V and 0 bases from J, the gap between germline ends came to 12 bases. The V gene's germline CDR1 is SQVTM and CDR2 ANQGSEA. CDR3 length: 13 amino acids. CDR3 sequence: CSADRQMNTEAFF. In DNA form, the CDR3 reads TGCAGCGCGGATCGACAGATGAACACTGAAGCTTTCTTT.

The rearrangement links TRBV24-1 to TRBJ1-2, with D unclear. The CDR3 has 15 residues. Trimming took 4 bases from V and 4 from J, leaving 15 bases between them. Germline V gene data show CDR1 as KGHDR and CDR2 as SFDVKD. The CDR3 reads CATSDLPGGIYGYTF. In DNA form, the CDR3 reads TGTGCCACCAGTGACCTTCCCGGAGGCATCTATGGCTACACCTTC.

This rearrangement joins TRBV7-8 to TRBJ1-1; no clear D gene. V was trimmed by 1 base and J by 1 base, leaving 13 bases between them. Germline loops: CDR1 SGHVS, CDR2 FQNEAQ. CDR3 length: 16 amino acids. CDR3 DNA: TGTGCCAGCAGCTTAGATGCAGGCCTTCGGAACACTGAAGCTTTCTTT. Its protein product is CASSLDAGLRNTEAFF.

The rearrangement uses TRBV6-1 and TRBJ2-5; the match to TRBD1 covers 7 bases. The V and J ends lost 3 bases and 6 bases, in that order; junction bases with no gene match: 4. Per germline, CDR1 MNHNS and CDR2 SASEGT. The CDR3 sequence is 13 residues long. The CDR3 loop is CASSDRGLKTQYF. CDR3 DNA sequence: TGTGCCAGCAGTGACAGGGGGTTAAAGACCCAGTACTTC.

The chain uses TRBV5-1 and TRBJ2-7; 9 nucleotides agree with TRBD1. CDR1 and CDR2 (germline): SGHRS, YFSETQ. V was pared by 0 bases and J by 4 bases, with 8 bases of the junction left unmatched. The CDR3 extends over 16 amino acids. The CDR3 is CASSLGLGQGFYEQYF. As DNA, the CDR3 is TGCGCCAGCAGCTTGGGTCTGGGACAGGGATTTTACGAGCAGTACTTC.

The chain recombines TRBV6-5 with TRBJ2-7; 9 nucleotides match TRBD1. The J segment lost 4 bases and the V segment lost 10 bases, leaving 5 bases of the junction unmatched. Germline lookup yields CDR1 MNHEY and CDR2 SVGAGI. The CDR3 contains 12 residues. CDR3 DNA: TGTGCCACCCGGGACAGGGCTTACGAGCAGTACTTC. As protein: CATRDRAYEQYF.

This clone appeared once. The chain has TRBV29-1 and TRBJ2-7; the match to TRBD2 covers 11 bases. CDR3 length equals 13 residues. CDR1 is SQVTM and CDR2 is ANQGSEA in the germline V gene. Trimming took 6 bases from V and 4 from J; bases not matched to a gene: 5. This CDR3 is CSVPGLADYEQYF. In DNA form, the CDR3 reads TGCAGCGTCCCGGGACTAGCGGATTACGAGCAGTACTTC.

A note on this clone: A junction boundary mismatches the germline segment, possibly from a read error. This rearrangement joins TRBV30 to TRBJ2-1, with D hard to call. Germline assignment: CDR1 GTSNPN and CDR2 SVGIG (reference sequence). CDR3 length equals 13 residues. In DNA form, the CDR3 reads TGTGCCTGGAGTGTACAAGGATACAGTGAGCAGTTCTTC. It translates to CAWSVQGYSEQFF.

The DNA for the CDR3 is TGTGCCTGGAGTTTTGGGAGTACAGCGGGCTATGGCTACACCTTC. It specifies CAWSFGSTAGYGYTF. The chain is built from TRBV30 and TRBJ1-2; no clear D. CDR3 length: 15 amino acids. Trimming left V 2 bases short and J 4 bases short, with 17 bases between. Germline V gene lookup returns CDR1 GTSNPN and CDR2 SVGIG (reference sequence). Full variable domain (remainder filled in from reference TRBV30 and TRBJ1-2): SQTIHQWPATLVQPVGSPLSLECTVEGTSNPNLYWYRQAAGRGLQLLFYSVGIGQISSEVPQNLSASRPQDRQFILSSKKLLLSDSGFYLCAWSFGSTAGYGYTFGSGTRLTVV.

The CDR3 spells CASSQVGAGAPGETQYF. The CDR3 DNA follows: TGTGCCAGCAGCCAGGTCGGGGCGGGGGCACCAGGGGAGACCCAGTACTTC. The chain carries TRBV7-9 and TRBJ2-5; a weak D match, TRBD2 (7 bases). The germline CDR1 and CDR2 sequences are SEHNR and FQNEAQ (reference sequence). V gave up 5 bases and J gave up 5 bases, with 24 bases separating them. This CDR3 is built from 17 residues. Full variable domain (rest looked up from reference TRBV7-9 and TRBJ2-5): DTGVSQNPRHKITKRGQNVTFRCDPISEHNRLYWYRQTLGQGPEFLTYFQNEAQLEKSRLLSDRFSAERPKGSFSTLEIQRTEQGDSAMYLCASSQVGAGAPGETQYFGPGTRLLVL.

The chain recombines TRBV7-9 with TRBJ1-5; D gene ambiguous. The V and J ends lost 5 bases and 5 bases respectively, with 16 bases between them. The CDR3 is made up of 15 amino acids. Germline V gene sequence: CDR1 SEHNR, CDR2 FQNEAQ (reference sequence). The CDR3: CASSGLGGRDQPQHF. In DNA form, the CDR3 reads TGTGCCAGCAGCGGGCTGGGAGGGCGCGATCAGCCCCAGCATTTT.

This clone appeared once. The rearrangement joins TRBV15 to TRBJ1-1; the D gene is possibly TRBD1 (6 bases). This CDR3 is built from 14 residues. CDR1 is LNHNV and CDR2 is YYDKDF in the germline V gene (reference sequence). Trimming stripped 9 bases from V and 3 bases from J, with 17 bases between. CDR3 DNA sequence: TGTGCCACGAAGTCGGGGGGCGCAGACACTGAAGCTTTCTTT. This codes for CATKSGGADTEAFF.

A single count supports this clone. The chain uses TRBV6-1 and TRBJ2-3; D possibly corresponds to TRBD1 (6 bases). Trimming shortened V by 3 bases and J by 2 bases, and 12 bases separated the two germline ends. The CDR3 contains 15 residues. Germline CDR1 and CDR2: MNHNS and SASEGT. The CDR3 reads CASSDQGTPTDTQYF. The DNA of the CDR3 is TGTGCCAGCAGTGATCAGGGGACACCCACAGATACGCAGTATTTT.

This CDR3 reads CASSFGTGGYEQYF. The CDR3 DNA reads as TGTGCCAGCAGCTTCGGGACAGGGGGCTACGAGCAGTACTTC. The chain employs TRBV7-2 and TRBJ2-7, with 11 positions matching TRBD1. The CDR3 is 14 amino acids. Germline trimming cut 3 bases from V and 3 bases from J; bases unmatched to any gene: 1. The germline V gene encodes CDR1 SGHTA and CDR2 FQGNSA.

This chain connects TRBV15 to TRBJ1-1, with D hard to call. Between the trimmed V and J ends, which lost 1 base and 4 bases, there was a span of 7 bases. The CDR3 has 13 amino acids. The germline gives CDR1 LNHNV, CDR2 YYDKDF (reference sequence). This chain's CDR3 is CATSRVEGTEAFF. For the CDR3, the DNA is TGTGCCACCAGCAGAGTCGAGGGCACTGAAGCTTTCTTT. Complete variable domain (other parts from reference TRBV15 and TRBJ1-1): DAMVIQNPRYQVTQFGKPVTLSCSQTLNHNVMYWYQQKSSQAPKLLFHYYDKDFNNEADTPDNFQSRRPNTSFCFLDIRSPGLGDTAMYLCATSRVEGTEAFFGQGTRLTVV.

The chain has TRBV10-3 and TRBJ1-1; perhaps TRBD1 as D (6 bases). CDR1 and CDR2 (germline): ENHRY, SYGVKD. The length of the CDR3 is 13 residues. With 11 bases removed from V and 4 bases from J, the gap between germline ends came to 17 bases. The CDR3 bases are TGTGCCCAACGGGGGGCCCCGGGCACTGAAGCTTTCTTT. It is translated as CAQRGAPGTEAFF.

This rearrangement joins TRBV4-2 to TRBJ2-7; 8 bases agree with TRBD2. The germline CDR1 and CDR2 sequences are LGHNA and YNFKEQ. The V gene end was trimmed by 0 bases and the J gene end by 3 bases; junction bases not matched to a gene: 7. There are 16 residues in the CDR3. The CDR3 sequence: CASSQDGLAFNYEQYF. CDR3 DNA: TGTGCCAGCAGCCAAGATGGACTAGCCTTCAACTACGAGCAGTACTTC.

Here the CDR3 reads CASSQGLAVYNEQFF. For the CDR3, the DNA is TGTGCCAGCAGCCAGGGACTAGCGGTCTACAATGAGCAGTTCTTC. This chain connects TRBV7-2 to TRBJ2-1; 11 bases line up with TRBD2. Unmatched junction bases numbered 3, after V lost 5 bases and J lost 3 bases. Germline-derived CDR1 and CDR2 are SGHTA and FQGNSA. The CDR3 runs 15 residues. Full variable domain (remainder filled in from reference TRBV7-2 and TRBJ2-1): GAGVSQSPSNKVTEKGKDVELRCDPISGHTALYWYRQSLGQGLEFLIYFQGNSAPDKSGLPSDRFSAERTGGSVSTLTIQRTQQEDSAVYLCASSQGLAVYNEQFFGPGTRLTVL.

The V gene is TRBV5-1, the J gene TRBJ2-5; 14 bases are shared with TRBD2. This CDR3 region has 18 residues. J was trimmed by 5 bases and V by 3 bases; bases with no gene match: 12. Germline CDR1 reads SGHRS; CDR2 reads YFSETQ. The CDR3 DNA reads TGCGCCAGCAGCTGGAGGATAACGACTAGCGGGGGGGTTGAGACCCAGTACTTC. It is translated as CASSWRITTSGGVETQYF.